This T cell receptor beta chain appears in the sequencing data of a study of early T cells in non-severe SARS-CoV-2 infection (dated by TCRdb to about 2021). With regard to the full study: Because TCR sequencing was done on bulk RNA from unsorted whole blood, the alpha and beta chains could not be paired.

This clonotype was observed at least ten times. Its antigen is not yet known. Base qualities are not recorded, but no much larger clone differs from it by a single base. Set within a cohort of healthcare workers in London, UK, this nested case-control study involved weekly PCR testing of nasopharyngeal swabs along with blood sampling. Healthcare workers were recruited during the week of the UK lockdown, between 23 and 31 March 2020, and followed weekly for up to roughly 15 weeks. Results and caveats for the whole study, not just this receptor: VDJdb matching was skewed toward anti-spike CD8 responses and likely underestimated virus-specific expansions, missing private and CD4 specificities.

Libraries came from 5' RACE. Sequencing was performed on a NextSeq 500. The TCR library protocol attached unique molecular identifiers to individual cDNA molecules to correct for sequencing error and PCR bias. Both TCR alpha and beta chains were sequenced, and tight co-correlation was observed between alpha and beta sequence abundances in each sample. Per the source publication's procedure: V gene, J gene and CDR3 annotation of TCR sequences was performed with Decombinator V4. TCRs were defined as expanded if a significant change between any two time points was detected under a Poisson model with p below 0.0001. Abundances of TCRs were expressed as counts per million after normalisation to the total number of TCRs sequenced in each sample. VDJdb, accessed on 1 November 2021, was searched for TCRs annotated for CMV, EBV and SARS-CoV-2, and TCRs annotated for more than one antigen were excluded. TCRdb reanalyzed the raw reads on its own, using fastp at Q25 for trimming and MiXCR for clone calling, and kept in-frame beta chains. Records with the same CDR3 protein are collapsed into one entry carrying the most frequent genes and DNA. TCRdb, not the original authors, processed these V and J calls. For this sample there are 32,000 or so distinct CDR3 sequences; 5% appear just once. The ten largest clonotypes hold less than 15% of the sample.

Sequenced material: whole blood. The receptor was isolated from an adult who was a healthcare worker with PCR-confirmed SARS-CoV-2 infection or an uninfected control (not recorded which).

The DNA sequence reads TGTGCCAGTAGTATGGACAGATCCTTCAATCAGCCCCAGCATTTT. The resulting protein is CASSMDRSFNQPQHF. The chain was built from TRBV19 and TRBJ1-5; the D gene is possibly TRBD1, with 6 bases matching. V loses 3 bases, J loses 3 bases, and the germline ends lie 12 bases apart. The germline V gene (reference sequence) sets CDR1 to LNHDA and CDR2 to SQIVND. The CDR3 covers 15 residues, taking in both the cysteine and the phenylalanine. The DNA shown is the 45-base CDR3, in frame from base 1.